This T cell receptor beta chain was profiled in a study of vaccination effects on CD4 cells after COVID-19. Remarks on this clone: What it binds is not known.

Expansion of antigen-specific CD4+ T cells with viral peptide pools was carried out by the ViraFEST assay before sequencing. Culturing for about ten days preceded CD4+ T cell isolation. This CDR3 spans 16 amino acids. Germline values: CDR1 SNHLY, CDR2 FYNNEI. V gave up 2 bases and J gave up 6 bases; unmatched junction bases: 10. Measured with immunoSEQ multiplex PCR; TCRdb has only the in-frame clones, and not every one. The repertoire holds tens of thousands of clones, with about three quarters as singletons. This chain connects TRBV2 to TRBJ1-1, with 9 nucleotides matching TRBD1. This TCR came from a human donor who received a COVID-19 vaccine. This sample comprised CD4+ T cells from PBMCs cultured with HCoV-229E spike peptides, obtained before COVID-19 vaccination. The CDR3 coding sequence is TGTGCCAGCAGTGAATTCTTAACAGGGGGCGTCGCTGAAGCTTTCTTT. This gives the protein CASSEFLTGGVAEAFF.